Below are 15 T cell receptor beta chains sequenced from a single sample in a study of radiotherapy plus CTLA-4 blockade in lung cancer. The repertoire was sequenced with immunoSEQ multiplex PCR; TCRdb's copy has only in-frame clones and lacks some. The repertoire includes 81,000 or so clones, about 79% of them detected once, and approximately 22% sits in the top ten. Sequenced material: peripheral blood, taken from a patient treated with radiotherapy plus ipilimumab. These receptors came from a human donor with non-small cell lung cancer whose response to radiotherapy plus ipilimumab could not be evaluated. Some clones in this sample may be carry-over from other donors' samples.

The genes are TRBV19 and TRBJ2-2; the D gene is possibly TRBD1 (6 bases). The V and J ends lost 6 bases and 4 bases respectively, with 15 bases between them. This CDR3 comprises 15 residues. Germline V lookup: CDR1 LNHDA, CDR2 SQIVND (reference sequence). The CDR3 DNA reads as TGTGCCAGTAGCACTCCGGGACATATCACCGGGGAGCTGTTTTTT. This encodes CASSTPGHITGELFF. The full variable domain, rest sourced from reference TRBV19 and TRBJ2-2, is DGGITQSPKYLFRKEGQNVTLSCEQNLNHDAMYWYRQDPGQGLRLIYYSQIVNDFQKGDIAEGYSVSREKKESFPLTVTSAQKNPTAFYLCASSTPGHITGELFFGEGSRLTVL.

The V call is TRBV11-3, the J call TRBJ2-7, with TRBD1 matching 10 bases. V lost 5 bases, J lost 7 bases, and 11 bases stayed unmatched. CDR1 and CDR2 (germline): SGHNT, YENEEA. CDR3 length: 15 amino acids. The CDR3 DNA follows: TGTGCCAGCAGCCCCGGGACAGGGGTCTACGAAGAGCAGTACTTC. Translating it yields CASSPGTGVYEEQYF.

The chain combines TRBV5-1 with TRBJ2-5; 8 nucleotides agree with TRBD2. V was clipped by 4 bases and J by 5 bases; unmatched bases: 7. CDR3 size: 14 residues. The germline CDR1 and CDR2 sequences are SGHRS and YFSETQ. This chain's CDR3 is CASSPGTRRETQYF. The DNA of the CDR3 is TGCGCCAGCAGCCCCGGGACTAGACGGGAGACCCAGTACTTC.

This rearrangement joins TRBV18 to TRBJ1-6; D call uncertain. Per germline, CDR1 KGHSH and CDR2 LQKENI. The CDR3 totals 15 residues. The germline V and J ends were trimmed by 3 bases and 8 bases, with 14 bases remaining between them. The DNA for the CDR3 is TGTGCCAGCTCACCTGGGCTTATACAAGATTCACCCCTCCACTTT. Protein product: CASSPGLIQDSPLHF.

This sequence joins TRBV4-2 and TRBJ2-1, with D unclear. The CDR3 length is 17 residues. Trimming removed 0 bases at V and 9 bases at J, with 21 bases between. Germline V lookup: CDR1 LGHNA, CDR2 YNFKEQ. CDR3 nucleotides: TGTGCCAGCAGCCAAGATTCAGGCCAACCCTTTTTGTCTGAGCAGTTCTTC. Translation gives CASSQDSGQPFLSEQFF.

The CDR3 DNA reads as TGTGCCAGCAGCGGGGGGCCTCCTAATGAGCAGTTCTTC. It is translated as CASSGGPPNEQFF. V gene TRBV9 combines with J gene TRBJ2-1, with D tentatively TRBD1 (6 bases). V lost 3 bases, J lost 7 bases, and 11 bases lay in between. The CDR3 contains 13 residues. The germline V gene has CDR1 SGDLS and CDR2 YYNGEE.

A single count supports this clone. The chain links TRBV10-3 to TRBJ2-5, with TRBD2 identical over 10 bases. The CDR3 runs 15 residues. The V gene's germline CDR1 is ENHRY and CDR2 SYGVKD. With V trimmed by 4 bases and J by 3 bases, 5 bases remained unmatched. The CDR3 nucleotides are TGTGCCATCAGTGCTGGGACTAGCGAGGAAGAGACCCAGTACTTC. It yields the protein CAISAGTSEEETQYF.

The V call is TRBV5-6, the J call TRBJ1-1; tentatively, D is TRBD1 (6 bases). V was pared by 2 bases and J by 10 bases, with 12 bases between. The CDR3 runs to 12 residues. Germline-derived CDR1 and CDR2 are SGHDT and YYEEEE. The CDR3 nucleotides read TGTGCCAGCAGCTTTTCCCGGGACACAGCTTTCTTT. Amino acids: CASSFSRDTAFF. Looking up the rest from reference TRBV5-6 and TRBJ1-1 gives the full variable domain: DAGVTQSPTHLIKTRGQQVTLRCSPKSGHDTVSWYQQALGQGPQFIFQYYEEEERQRGNFPDRFSGHQFPNYSSELNVNALLLGDSALYLCASSFSRDTAFFGQGTRLTVV.

This chain uses TRBV9 with TRBJ1-2; D gene ambiguous. Looked up from germline, CDR1 is SGDLS and CDR2 is YYNGEE. CDR3 length: 13 amino acids. The germline V and J ends were trimmed by 5 bases and 4 bases, with 12 bases remaining between them. The CDR3 DNA reads TGTGCCAGCAGTTCCGGGGAATCCTATGGCTACACCTTC. Amino acid sequence: CASSSGESYGYTF.

The chain links TRBV14 to TRBJ1-2; 8 positions match TRBD1. Germline-derived CDR1 and CDR2 are SGHDN and FVKESK. The CDR3 contains 15 residues. Germline trimming cut 0 bases from V and 4 bases from J; bases unmatched to any gene: 4. DNA for the CDR3: TGTGCCAGCAGCCAAGACAGGGGGCGCATCTATGGCTACACCTTC. This translates into CASSQDRGRIYGYTF. The whole variable domain, remainder taken from reference TRBV14 and TRBJ1-2, is EAGVTQFPSHSVIEKGQTVTLRCDPISGHDNLYWYRRVMGKEIKFLLHFVKESKQDESGMPNNRFLAERTGGTYSTLKVQPAELEDSGVYFCASSQDRGRIYGYTFGSGTRLTVV.

V and J are TRBV5-4 and TRBJ2-7; possible D gene TRBD2, 6 bases. Germline V gives CDR1 SGHNT, CDR2 YYREEE (reference sequence). The length of the CDR3 is 14 residues. V was shortened by 1 base and J by 0 bases, with 8 bases between the two germline ends. The CDR3 loop reads CASSLTGVSYEQYF. The CDR3 bases are TGTGCCAGCAGCTTGACGGGGGTCTCCTACGAGCAGTACTTC. Looking up the rest from reference TRBV5-4 and TRBJ2-7 gives the full variable domain: ETGVTQSPTHLIKTRGQQVTLRCSSQSGHNTVSWYQQALGQGPQFIFQYYREEENGRGNFPPRFSGLQFPNYSSELNVNALELDDSALYLCASSLTGVSYEQYFGPGTRLTVT.

The chain joins TRBV13 to TRBJ2-2; 10 nucleotides align to TRBD1. The CDR3 is 15 residues long. The V and J ends lost 5 bases and 4 bases, in that order; junction bases with no gene match: 4. Germline V gives CDR1 PRHDT, CDR2 FYEKMQ (reference sequence). CDR3 DNA sequence: TGTGCCAGCAGCCCTCGACAGGGGGCCACCGGGGAGCTGTTTTTT. It yields the protein CASSPRQGATGELFF.

The rearrangement links TRBV2 to TRBJ1-1; TRBD1 agrees at 9 bases. V lost 10 bases to trimming and J lost 5 bases; unmatched junction nucleotides: 14. The CDR3 is 15 amino acids. Germline V gene sequence: CDR1 SNHLY, CDR2 FYNNEI. DNA of the CDR3: TGTGCCACCCGGACAGGGGTCCCAGTGGGTACTGAAGCTTTCTTT. It translates to CATRTGVPVGTEAFF.

The table lists this clone with a few counts. The chain combines TRBV19 with TRBJ2-1; no reliable D call. V dropped 1 base and J dropped 5 bases, with 9 bases sitting between them. The V gene's germline CDR1 is LNHDA and CDR2 SQIVND (reference sequence). CDR3 length: 14 residues. The CDR3 spells CASSIVTSDNEQFF. In DNA form, the CDR3 reads TGTGCCAGTAGTATAGTGACTTCGGACAATGAGCAGTTCTTC.

This rearrangement joins TRBV5-1 to TRBJ2-5; maybe TRBD2 (5 bases). CDR3 length: 14 amino acids. Between the trimmed V and J ends, which lost 4 bases and 0 bases, there was a span of 10 bases. CDR1 SGHRS and CDR2 YFSETQ come from the germline V gene. CDR3 in amino acids: CASSSLGDQETQYF. CDR3 nucleotides: TGCGCCAGCAGCAGCCTCGGGGACCAAGAGACCCAGTACTTC.